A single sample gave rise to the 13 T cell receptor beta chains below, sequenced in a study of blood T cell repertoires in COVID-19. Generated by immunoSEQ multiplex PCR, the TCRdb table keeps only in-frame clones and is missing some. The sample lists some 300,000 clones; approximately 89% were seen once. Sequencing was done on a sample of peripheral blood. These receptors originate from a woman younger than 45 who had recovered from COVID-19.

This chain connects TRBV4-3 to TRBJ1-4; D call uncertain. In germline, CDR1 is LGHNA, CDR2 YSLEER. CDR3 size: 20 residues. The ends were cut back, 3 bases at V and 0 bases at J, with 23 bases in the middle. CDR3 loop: CASSQDARGRYLSTNEKLFF. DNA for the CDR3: TGCGCCAGCAGCCAGGATGCCCGTGGGCGCTACCTTTCAACTAATGAAAAACTGTTTTTT.

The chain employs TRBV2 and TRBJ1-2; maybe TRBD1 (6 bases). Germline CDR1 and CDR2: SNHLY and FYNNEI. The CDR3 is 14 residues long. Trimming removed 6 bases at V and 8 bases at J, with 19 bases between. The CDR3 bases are TGTGCCAGCAGACCAACCCGGACAGACACAGGCTACACCTTC. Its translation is CASRPTRTDTGYTF.

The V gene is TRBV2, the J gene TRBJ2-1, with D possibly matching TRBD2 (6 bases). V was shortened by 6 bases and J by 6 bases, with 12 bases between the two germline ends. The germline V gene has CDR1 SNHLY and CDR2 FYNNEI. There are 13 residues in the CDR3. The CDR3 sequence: CASRGGGANEQFF. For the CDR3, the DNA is TGTGCCAGCAGGGGAGGCGGGGCCAATGAGCAGTTCTTC. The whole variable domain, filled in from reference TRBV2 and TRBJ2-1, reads EPEVTQTPSHQVTQMGQEVILRCVPISNHLYFYWYRQILGQKVEFLVSFYNNEISEKSEIFDDQFSVERPDGSNFTLKIRSTKLEDSAMYFCASRGGGANEQFFGPGTRLTVL.

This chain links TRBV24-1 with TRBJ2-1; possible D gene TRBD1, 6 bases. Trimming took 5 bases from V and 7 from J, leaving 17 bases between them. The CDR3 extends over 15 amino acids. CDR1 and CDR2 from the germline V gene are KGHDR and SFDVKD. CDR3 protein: CATSGSRVDRNEQFF. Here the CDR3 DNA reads TGTGCCACCAGTGGATCGAGGGTGGACAGAAATGAGCAGTTCTTC.

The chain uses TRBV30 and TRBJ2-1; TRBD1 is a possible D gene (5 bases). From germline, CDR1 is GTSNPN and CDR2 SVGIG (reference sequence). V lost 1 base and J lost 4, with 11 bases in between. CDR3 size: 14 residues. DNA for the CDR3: TGTGCCTGGAGTGGACAGATTCTATACAATGAGCAGTTCTTC. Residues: CAWSGQILYNEQFF.

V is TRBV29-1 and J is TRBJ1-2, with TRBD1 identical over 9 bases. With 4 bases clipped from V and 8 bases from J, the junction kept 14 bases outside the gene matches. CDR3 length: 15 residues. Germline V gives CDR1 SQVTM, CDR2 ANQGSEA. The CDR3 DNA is TGCAGCGTTGGCGCCGGGACAGGGCAAGCGGAAGGCTACACCTTC. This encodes CSVGAGTGQAEGYTF.

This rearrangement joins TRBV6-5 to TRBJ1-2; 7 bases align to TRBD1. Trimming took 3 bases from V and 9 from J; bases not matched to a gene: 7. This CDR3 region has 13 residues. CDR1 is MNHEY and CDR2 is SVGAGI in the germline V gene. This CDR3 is CASSYRDRSSYTF. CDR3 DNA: TGTGCCAGCAGTTATCGGGACAGAAGTAGCTACACCTTC.

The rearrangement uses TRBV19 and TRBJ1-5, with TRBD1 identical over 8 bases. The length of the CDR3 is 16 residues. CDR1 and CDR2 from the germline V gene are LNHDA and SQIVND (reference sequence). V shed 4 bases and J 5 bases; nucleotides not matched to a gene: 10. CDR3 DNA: TGTGCCAGTAGTAAGGTCAGGGGGCGCGTCGATCAGCCCCAGCATTTT. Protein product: CASSKVRGRVDQPQHF. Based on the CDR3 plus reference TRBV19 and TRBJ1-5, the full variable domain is DGGITQSPKYLFRKEGQNVTLSCEQNLNHDAMYWYRQDPGQGLRLIYYSQIVNDFQKGDIAEGYSVSREKKESFPLTVTSAQKNPTAFYLCASSKVRGRVDQPQHFGDGTRLSIL.

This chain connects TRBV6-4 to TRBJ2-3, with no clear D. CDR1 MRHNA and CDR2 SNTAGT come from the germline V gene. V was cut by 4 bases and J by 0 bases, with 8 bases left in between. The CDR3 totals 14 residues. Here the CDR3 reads CASSGLASTDTQYF. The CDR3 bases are TGTGCCAGCAGTGGACTGGCTAGCACAGATACGCAGTATTTT.

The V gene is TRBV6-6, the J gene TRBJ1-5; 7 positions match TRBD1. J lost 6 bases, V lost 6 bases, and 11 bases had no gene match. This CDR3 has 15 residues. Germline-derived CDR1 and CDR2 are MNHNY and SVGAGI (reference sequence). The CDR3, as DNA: TGTGCCAGCAGGCAAATAACAGGGGATGGTCAGCCCCAGCATTTT. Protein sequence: CASRQITGDGQPQHF.

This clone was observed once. This chain's CDR3 is CASSSPTGSEKLFF. The DNA of the CDR3 is TGTGCCAGCAGTTCACCGACAGGGAGTGAAAAACTGTTTTTT. The rearrangement joins TRBV28 to TRBJ1-4; 7 nucleotides match TRBD1. Germline CDR1 reads MDHEN; CDR2 reads SYDVKM. V was clipped by 4 bases and J by 7 bases; unmatched bases: 6. The CDR3 runs to 14 residues.

CDR3 coding DNA: TGTGCCAGCAGGTTTAGGGACAGGGGGAACACTGAAGCTTTCTTT. Its protein product is CASRFRDRGNTEAFF. The rearrangement uses TRBV27 and TRBJ1-1; 10 nucleotides agree with TRBD1. After removal of 6 bases from V and 1 base from J, the junction contained 5 bases not matched to a gene. Germline lookup yields CDR1 MNHEY and CDR2 SMNVEV (reference sequence). The CDR3 consists of 15 residues.

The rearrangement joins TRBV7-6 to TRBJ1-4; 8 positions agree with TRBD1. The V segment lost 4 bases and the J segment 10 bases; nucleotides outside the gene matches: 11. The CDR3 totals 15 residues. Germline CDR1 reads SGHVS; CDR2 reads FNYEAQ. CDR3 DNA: TGTGCCAGCAGCTCCAGGACAGGGCGGGTCGGAAAACTGTTTTTT. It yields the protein CASSSRTGRVGKLFF.